The clone carrying this T cell receptor (beta chain) has only a few counts. Its antigen is still unknown. The method was immunoSEQ multiplex PCR; TCRdb's version includes in-frame clones alone and lacks a portion of them. The sample holds 60,000 to 85,000 clones, 87% seen once. Germline V gives CDR1 LGHNA, CDR2 YSLEER. V lost 1 base to trimming and J lost 1 base, with 7 bases between them. CDR3 size: 14 residues. The data originate from a study of T cell responses to AZD1222 COVID-19 vaccine. Study-wide findings and caveats: Reportedly, nearly half of unique spike TCRs recognized epitopes outside B.1.351/B.1.1.7 mutations. Repertoire sampling happened only post peak T cell response.

Sample: peripheral blood, taken 28 days after the second AZD1222 dose. This sequence originates from an adult who received the AZD1222 COVID-19 vaccine. The chain carries TRBV4-3 and TRBJ1-2; D call uncertain. The chain's CDR3 is CASSQALGNYGYTF. The CDR3, as DNA: TGCGCCAGCAGCCAAGCCCTTGGTAACTATGGCTACACCTTC.